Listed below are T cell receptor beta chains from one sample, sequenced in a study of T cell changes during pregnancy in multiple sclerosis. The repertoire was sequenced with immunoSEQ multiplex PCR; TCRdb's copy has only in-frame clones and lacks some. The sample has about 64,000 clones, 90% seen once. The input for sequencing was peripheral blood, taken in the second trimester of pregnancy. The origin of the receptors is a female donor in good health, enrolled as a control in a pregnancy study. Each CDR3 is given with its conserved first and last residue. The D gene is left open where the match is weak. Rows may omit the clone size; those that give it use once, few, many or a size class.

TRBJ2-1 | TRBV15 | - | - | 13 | TGTGCCACCAGCAGAGATCTTCAGGGTGAGCAGTTCTTC | CATSRDLQGEQFF
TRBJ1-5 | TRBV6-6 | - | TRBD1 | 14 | TGTGCCACCCTGGACAGGGGCCCCTACCAGCCCCAGCATTTT | CATLDRGPYQPQHF
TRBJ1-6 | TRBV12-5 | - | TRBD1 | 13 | TGTGCTACCCTAGGGCAGGGGGACTCACCCCTCCACTTT | CATLGQGDSPLHF
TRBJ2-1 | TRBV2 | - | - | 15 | TGTGCCAGCAGGGGACTCATAAAGTCCTACAATGAGCAGTTCTTC | CASRGLIKSYNEQFF
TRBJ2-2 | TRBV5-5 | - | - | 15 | TGTGCCAGCAGCTTTATGGCAGCGAACACCGGGGAGCTGTTTTTT | CASSFMAANTGELFF
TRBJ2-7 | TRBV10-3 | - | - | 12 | TGTGCCATCAGTGAGACAACGGGCGAGCAGTACTTC | CAISETTGEQYF
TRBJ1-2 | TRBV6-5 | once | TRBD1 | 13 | TGTGCCAGCTTTCGGGACAGTAACTATGGCTACACCTTC | CASFRDSNYGYTF
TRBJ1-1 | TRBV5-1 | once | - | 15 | TGCGCCAGCAGCTCGACCTTTCTGACGCGGCCTGAAGCTTTCTTT | CASSSTFLTRPEAFF
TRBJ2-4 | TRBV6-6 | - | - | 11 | TGTGCCAGCAGTTACACAGGGATTCAGTACTTC | CASSYTGIQYF
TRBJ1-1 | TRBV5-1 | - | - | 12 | TGCGCCAGCAGCTCGCGTGACACTGAAGCTTTCTTT | CASSSRDTEAFF
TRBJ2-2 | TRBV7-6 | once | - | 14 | TGTGCCAGCAGCTCACAGAGTAACACCGGGGAGCTGTTTTTT | CASSSQSNTGELFF
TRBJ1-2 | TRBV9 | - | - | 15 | TGTGCCAGCAGCGTAGGAGACAGCCCTAACTATGGCTACACCTTC | CASSVGDSPNYGYTF
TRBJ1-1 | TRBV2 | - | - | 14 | TGTGCCAGGGAATCTACAGGGTCGGGTACTGAAGCTTTCTTT | CARESTGSGTEAFF
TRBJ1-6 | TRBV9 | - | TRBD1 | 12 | TGTGCCAGTGGGACAGAAAATTCACCCCTCCACTTT | CASGTENSPLHF
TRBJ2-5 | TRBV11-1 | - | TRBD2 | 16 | TGTGCCAGCAGCTCCCAACCGGGACTAGGGGTTCTGACCCAGTACTTC | CASSSQPGLGVLTQYF
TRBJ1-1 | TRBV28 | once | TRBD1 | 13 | TGTGCCAGCAGCCACGCTGACAGGGAGAAAGCTTTCTTT | CASSHADREKAFF
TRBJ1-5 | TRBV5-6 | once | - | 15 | TGTGCCAGCAGCTTGGGTGGGGGGAGCGGCCAGCCCCAGCATTTT | CASSLGGGSGQPQHF
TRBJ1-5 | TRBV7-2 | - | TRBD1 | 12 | TGTGCCAGCGGGACAGTCGGTCAGCCCCAGCATTTT | CASGTVGQPQHF
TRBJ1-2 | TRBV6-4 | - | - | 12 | TGTGCCAGCAGTGACAGGGGCTATGGCTACACCTTC | CASSDRGYGYTF
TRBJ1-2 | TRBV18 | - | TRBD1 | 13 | TGTGCCAGCTCATCGACAGGGAACTATGGCTACACCTTC | CASSSTGNYGYTF
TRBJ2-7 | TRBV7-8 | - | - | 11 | TGTGCCAGCAGCCGCTCCTACGAGCAGTACTTC | CASSRSYEQYF
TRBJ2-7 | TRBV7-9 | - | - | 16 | TGTGCCAGCAGCTTAAGTGGGGACATGGGCTCCTACGAGCAGTACTTC | CASSLSGDMGSYEQYF
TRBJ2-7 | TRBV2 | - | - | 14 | TGTGCCAGCGCCGGACACCGGATGGAATACGAGCAGTACTTC | CASAGHRMEYEQYF
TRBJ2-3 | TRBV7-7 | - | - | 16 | TGTGCTAGCAGCCCCGACCGGCGGGTTCCCACAGATACGCAGTATTTT | CASSPDRRVPTDTQYF
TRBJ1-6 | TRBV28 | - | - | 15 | TGTGCCAGCAGTTGGGACGGGAGGAATAATTCACCCCTCCACTTT | CASSWDGRNNSPLHF
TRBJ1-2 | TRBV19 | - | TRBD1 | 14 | TGTGCCAGTAGTATGGCAGGGGGCAACTATGGCTACACCTTC | CASSMAGGNYGYTF
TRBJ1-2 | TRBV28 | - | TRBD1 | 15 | TGTGCCAGCAGTTTAGGGACAGCGGCCAACTATGGCTACACCTTC | CASSLGTAANYGYTF
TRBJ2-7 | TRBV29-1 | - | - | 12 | TGCAGCGCAGGGGACAACGCCTACGAGCAGTACTTC | CSAGDNAYEQYF
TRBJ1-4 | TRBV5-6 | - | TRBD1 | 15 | TGTGCCAGCAGCCTCTTCACAGGGGTTAATGAAAAACTGTTTTTT | CASSLFTGVNEKLFF
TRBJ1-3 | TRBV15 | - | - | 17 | TGTGCCACCAGCAGAGGCCCCCCGCCGGGGGCTGGAAACACCATATATTTT | CATSRGPPPGAGNTIYF
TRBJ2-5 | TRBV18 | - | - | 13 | TGTGCCAGCTCACCCCTCGGGGGAGAGACCCAGTACTTC | CASSPLGGETQYF
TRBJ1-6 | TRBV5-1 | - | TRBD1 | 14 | TGCGCCAGCAGCGCCCGGACAGGGGATTCACCCCTCCACTTT | CASSARTGDSPLHF
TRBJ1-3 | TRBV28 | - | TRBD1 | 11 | TGTGCCAGCAGTCAGGACAGGAGTGTATATTTT | CASSQDRSVYF
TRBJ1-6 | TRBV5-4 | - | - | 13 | TGTGCCAGCAGCTTGAGAGGGGGTTCACCCCTCCACTTT | CASSLRGGSPLHF
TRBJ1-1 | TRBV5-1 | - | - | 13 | TGCGCCAGCAGCTTGGACGACATGACTGAAGCTTTCTTT | CASSLDDMTEAFF
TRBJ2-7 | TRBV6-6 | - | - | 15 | TGTGCCAGCAGTTATTTAGGCCGGGGATCCTACGAGCAGTACTTC | CASSYLGRGSYEQYF
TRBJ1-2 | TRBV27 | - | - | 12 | TGTGCCAGCCGCGGGGTAGCCTATGGCTACACCTTC | CASRGVAYGYTF
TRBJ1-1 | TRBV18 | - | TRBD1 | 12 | TGTGCCAGCTCGACAGGGGGCGGCGAAGCTTTCTTT | CASSTGGGEAFF
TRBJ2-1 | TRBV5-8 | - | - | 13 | TGTGCCAGCACCAGGGGATCCTACAATGAGCAGTTCTTC | CASTRGSYNEQFF
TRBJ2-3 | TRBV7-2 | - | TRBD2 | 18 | TGTGCCAGCAGCTGGAGGACTAGCGGGAGGGGGGGCACAGATACGCAGTATTTT | CASSWRTSGRGGTDTQYF
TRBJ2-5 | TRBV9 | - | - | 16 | TGTGCCAGCAGCGTAAGTGGCCAGGGAACTCAAGAGACCCAGTACTTC | CASSVSGQGTQETQYF
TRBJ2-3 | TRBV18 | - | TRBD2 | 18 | TGTGCCAGCTCACCAATGACCCCCGGGGCGGGGGGGGCAGATACGCAGTATTTT | CASSPMTPGAGGADTQYF
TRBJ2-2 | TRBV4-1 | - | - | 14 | TGCGCCAGCAGCCGGGACACGAACACCGGGGAGCTGTTTTTT | CASSRDTNTGELFF
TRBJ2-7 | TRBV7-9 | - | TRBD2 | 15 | TGTGCCAGCAGCTGGGGCGGGGGGACCCCCTACGAGCAGTACTTC | CASSWGGGTPYEQYF
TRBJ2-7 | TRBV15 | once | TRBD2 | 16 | TGTGCCACCAGCAGAGCGGGAGGCGGTGTCCTCTACGAGCAGTACTTC | CATSRAGGGVLYEQYF
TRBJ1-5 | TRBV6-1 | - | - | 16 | TGTGCCAGCAGTGAGTGGGCCTTCAGGACAAATCAGCCCCAGCATTTT | CASSEWAFRTNQPQHF
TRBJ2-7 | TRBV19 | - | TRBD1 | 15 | TGTGCCAGTAGTATAGGGGCAGGGGGCCTCTACGAGCAGTACTTC | CASSIGAGGLYEQYF
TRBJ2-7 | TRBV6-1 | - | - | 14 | TGTGCCAGCAGTGAATCAGGGGCACCCTACGAGCAGTACTTC | CASSESGAPYEQYF
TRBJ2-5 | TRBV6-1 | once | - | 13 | TGTGCCAGCAGGAGGACTATCCAAGAGACCCAGTACTTC | CASRRTIQETQYF